Listed below are T cell receptor beta chains from one sample, sequenced in a study of shared clonotypes between healthy human individuals. Sequencing was performed with immunoSEQ multiplex PCR; in TCRdb, only in-frame clones are kept and a portion is missing. This table holds hundreds of thousands of clones, roughly 95% found once. Sequenced material: naive CD8+ T cells sorted from blood. Receptors originate from a woman in her 30s in good health. The CDR3 runs from the conserved cysteine through the conserved F or W. Each record gives: clone size, J gene, V gene, D gene, CDR3 protein, CDR3 DNA. A D gene is named only where the DNA matches it firmly. Not every row has a clone size; where given, it reads once, few, many or a size class.

abundance: -
j_gene: TRBJ2-1
v_gene: TRBV4-2
d_gene: TRBD2
CDR3aa: CASSQDWPSGPNEQFF
CDR3nt: TGTGCCAGCAGCCAAGATTGGCCTAGCGGGCCCAATGAGCAGTTCTTC

abundance: -
j_gene: TRBJ2-7
v_gene: TRBV14
d_gene: TRBD2
CDR3aa: CASSQGGTRTGYEQYF
CDR3nt: TGTGCCAGCAGCCAAGGGGGGACTAGAACTGGTTACGAGCAGTACTTC

abundance: -
j_gene: TRBJ2-7
v_gene: TRBV7-9
d_gene: TRBD2
CDR3aa: CASSRLAGEAYEQYF
CDR3nt: TGTGCCAGCAGCCGACTAGCGGGAGAAGCCTACGAGCAGTACTTC

abundance: -
j_gene: TRBJ1-2
v_gene: TRBV7-9
d_gene: -
CDR3aa: CASSLALEGANYGYTF
CDR3nt: TGTGCCAGCAGCTTAGCTTTGGAGGGAGCAAACTATGGCTACACCTTC

abundance: -
j_gene: TRBJ1-5
v_gene: TRBV28
d_gene: TRBD1
CDR3aa: CASSFGTGVQPQHF
CDR3nt: TGTGCCAGCAGTTTCGGGACAGGGGTCCAGCCCCAGCATTTT

abundance: -
j_gene: TRBJ2-7
v_gene: TRBV28
d_gene: -
CDR3aa: CASSLPPYEQYF
CDR3nt: TGTGCCAGCAGTTTACCCCCCTACGAGCAGTACTTC

abundance: -
j_gene: TRBJ2-1
v_gene: TRBV19
d_gene: TRBD2
CDR3aa: CASSKGPSGRDEQFF
CDR3nt: TGTGCCAGTAGTAAAGGTCCTAGCGGGAGGGATGAGCAGTTCTTC

abundance: -
j_gene: TRBJ2-1
v_gene: TRBV5-6
d_gene: -
CDR3aa: CASSRGISYNEQFF
CDR3nt: TGTGCCAGCAGCCGCGGAATCTCCTACAATGAGCAGTTCTTC

abundance: once
j_gene: TRBJ2-7
v_gene: TRBV19
d_gene: -
CDR3aa: CASSISGGTSYEQYF
CDR3nt: TGTGCCAGTAGTATCTCTGGCGGAACTTCCTACGAGCAGTACTTC

abundance: -
j_gene: TRBJ2-7
v_gene: TRBV28
d_gene: -
CDR3aa: CASRPDRYPYEQYF
CDR3nt: TGTGCCAGCAGGCCCGACAGGTACCCCTACGAGCAGTACTTC

abundance: -
j_gene: TRBJ1-1
v_gene: TRBV5-1
d_gene: TRBD1
CDR3aa: CASSLWTGGANTEAFF
CDR3nt: TGCGCCAGCAGCTTGTGGACAGGGGGGGCGAACACTGAAGCTTTCTTT

abundance: -
j_gene: TRBJ2-3
v_gene: TRBV5-6
d_gene: -
CDR3aa: CASSFQDLTDTQYF
CDR3nt: TGTGCCAGCAGCTTTCAGGATCTCACAGATACGCAGTATTTT

abundance: -
j_gene: TRBJ2-1
v_gene: TRBV7-6
d_gene: TRBD2
CDR3aa: CASSSTSASSYNEQFF
CDR3nt: TGTGCCAGCAGTTCGACTAGCGCCAGCTCCTACAATGAGCAGTTCTTC

abundance: once
j_gene: TRBJ1-5
v_gene: TRBV4-2
d_gene: -
CDR3aa: CASSTNVRVDQPQHF
CDR3nt: TGTGCCAGCAGCACGAACGTCAGGGTAGATCAGCCCCAGCATTTT

abundance: -
j_gene: TRBJ2-5
v_gene: TRBV7-9
d_gene: -
CDR3aa: CASSLGEFQETQYF
CDR3nt: TGTGCCAGCAGCTTAGGTGAATTCCAAGAGACCCAGTACTTC

abundance: -
j_gene: TRBJ2-3
v_gene: TRBV27
d_gene: -
CDR3aa: CASSLYGSDTQYF
CDR3nt: TGTGCCAGCAGTTTATATGGTTCAGATACGCAGTATTTT

abundance: -
j_gene: TRBJ2-5
v_gene: TRBV6-1
d_gene: -
CDR3aa: CASSEWQTQYF
CDR3nt: TGTGCCAGCAGTGAATGGCAGACCCAGTACTTC

abundance: -
j_gene: TRBJ2-3
v_gene: TRBV4-2
d_gene: -
CDR3aa: CASSQMGQGISDTQYF
CDR3nt: TGTGCCAGCAGCCAAATGGGGCAGGGGATTTCAGATACGCAGTATTTT

abundance: -
j_gene: TRBJ2-2
v_gene: TRBV28
d_gene: TRBD2
CDR3aa: CASGPSGIGNTGELFF
CDR3nt: TGTGCCAGCGGCCCTAGCGGGATTGGGAACACCGGGGAGCTGTTTTTT

abundance: -
j_gene: TRBJ1-5
v_gene: TRBV19
d_gene: TRBD1
CDR3aa: CASQTGKQPQHF
CDR3nt: TGTGCCAGCCAGACAGGGAAGCAGCCCCAGCATTTT

abundance: once
j_gene: TRBJ2-1
v_gene: TRBV11-2
d_gene: TRBD2
CDR3aa: CASSTGLAGINEQFF
CDR3nt: TGTGCCAGCAGCACGGGACTAGCGGGAATAAATGAGCAGTTCTTC

abundance: -
j_gene: TRBJ1-2
v_gene: TRBV5-4
d_gene: -
CDR3aa: CASSFSLDLGYGYTF
CDR3nt: TGTGCCAGCAGCTTCTCCTTAGACCTTGGATATGGCTACACCTTC

abundance: few
j_gene: TRBJ1-1
v_gene: TRBV27
d_gene: TRBD1
CDR3aa: CASSPGTGYEAFF
CDR3nt: TGTGCCAGCAGTCCGGGGACAGGATATGAAGCTTTCTTT

abundance: -
j_gene: TRBJ2-7
v_gene: TRBV5-4
d_gene: -
CDR3aa: CASSLGGFYEQYF
CDR3nt: TGTGCCAGCAGCTTGGGAGGGTTCTACGAGCAGTACTTC

abundance: -
j_gene: TRBJ1-2
v_gene: TRBV27
d_gene: TRBD1
CDR3aa: CASSSGTQGVYGYTF
CDR3nt: TGTGCCAGCAGTTCCGGGACTCAGGGGGTCTATGGCTACACCTTC

abundance: -
j_gene: TRBJ1-1
v_gene: TRBV28
d_gene: -
CDR3aa: CASTQWGMNTEAFF
CDR3nt: TGTGCCAGCACCCAGTGGGGTATGAACACTGAAGCTTTCTTT

abundance: -
j_gene: TRBJ2-7
v_gene: TRBV5-6
d_gene: TRBD1
CDR3aa: CANSSGTGFYEQYF
CDR3nt: TGTGCCAACAGCTCCGGGACAGGGTTCTACGAGCAGTACTTC

abundance: -
j_gene: TRBJ2-7
v_gene: TRBV28
d_gene: -
CDR3aa: CASSITGAYEQYF
CDR3nt: TGTGCCAGCAGTATCACAGGAGCCTACGAGCAGTACTTC

abundance: -
j_gene: TRBJ2-1
v_gene: TRBV10-1
d_gene: -
CDR3aa: CASRGAGGWEQFF
CDR3nt: TGCGCCAGCCGTGGGGCGGGTGGCTGGGAGCAGTTCTTC

abundance: few
j_gene: TRBJ2-5
v_gene: TRBV27
d_gene: -
CDR3aa: CASSLLGQETQYF
CDR3nt: TGTGCCAGCAGTTTATTGGGACAAGAGACCCAGTACTTC

abundance: -
j_gene: TRBJ1-1
v_gene: TRBV21-1
d_gene: -
CDR3aa: CASSNCRTENTEAFF
CDR3nt: TGTGCCAGCAGCAATTGCCGGACTGAGAACACTGAAGCTTTCTTT

abundance: -
j_gene: TRBJ2-1
v_gene: TRBV27
d_gene: TRBD2
CDR3aa: CASSMGLASHSFF
CDR3nt: TGTGCCAGCAGTATGGGACTAGCATCCCACTCGTTCTTC

abundance: -
j_gene: TRBJ2-1
v_gene: TRBV12-5
d_gene: -
CDR3aa: CASGFATGSNEQFF
CDR3nt: TGTGCTAGTGGTTTTGCTACAGGGAGTAATGAGCAGTTCTTC

abundance: -
j_gene: TRBJ2-7
v_gene: TRBV29-1
d_gene: -
CDR3aa: CSVMAQGEQYF
CDR3nt: TGCAGCGTTATGGCACAGGGCGAGCAGTACTTC

abundance: -
j_gene: TRBJ2-3
v_gene: TRBV5-1
d_gene: TRBD2
CDR3aa: CASTDSGITDTQYF
CDR3nt: TGCGCCAGCACCGATAGCGGGATAACAGATACGCAGTATTTT

abundance: -
j_gene: TRBJ2-3
v_gene: TRBV29-1
d_gene: -
CDR3aa: CSVELQGKDPDTQYF
CDR3nt: TGCAGCGTTGAGTTACAGGGAAAGGATCCAGATACGCAGTATTTT

abundance: -
j_gene: TRBJ2-7
v_gene: TRBV13
d_gene: -
CDR3aa: CASSQSEGEDEQYF
CDR3nt: TGTGCCAGCAGCCAATCGGAAGGGGAAGACGAGCAGTACTTC

abundance: -
j_gene: TRBJ2-3
v_gene: TRBV6-1
d_gene: -
CDR3aa: CASSDVRTFTDTQYF
CDR3nt: TGTGCCAGCAGTGATGTCAGAACTTTCACAGATACGCAGTATTTT

abundance: -
j_gene: TRBJ2-7
v_gene: TRBV27
d_gene: TRBD2
CDR3aa: CASSLSLADSYEQYF
CDR3nt: TGTGCCAGCAGTTTAAGTCTAGCGGACTCCTACGAGCAGTACTTC

abundance: -
j_gene: TRBJ1-5
v_gene: TRBV28
d_gene: -
CDR3aa: CASSRGYSNQPQHF
CDR3nt: TGTGCCAGCAGTAGGGGATATAGCAATCAGCCCCAGCATTTT

abundance: -
j_gene: TRBJ2-1
v_gene: TRBV27
d_gene: -
CDR3aa: CASNPHPAYNEQFF
CDR3nt: TGTGCCAGTAATCCCCACCCAGCCTACAATGAGCAGTTCTTC

abundance: -
j_gene: TRBJ2-7
v_gene: TRBV5-6
d_gene: -
CDR3aa: CASSLGGLYPYEQYF
CDR3nt: TGTGCCAGCAGCTTGGGTGGACTATACCCCTACGAGCAGTACTTC

abundance: -
j_gene: TRBJ1-5
v_gene: TRBV19
d_gene: -
CDR3aa: CASSNRGWGYSNQPQHF
CDR3nt: TGTGCCAGTAGTAATCGGGGCTGGGGATATAGCAATCAGCCCCAGCATTTT

abundance: -
j_gene: TRBJ2-7
v_gene: TRBV5-1
d_gene: TRBD1
CDR3aa: CASSLEHRGYEQYF
CDR3nt: TGCGCCAGCAGCTTGGAGCACAGGGGGTACGAGCAGTACTTC

abundance: -
j_gene: TRBJ2-3
v_gene: TRBV5-6
d_gene: -
CDR3aa: CASRILTRHPTDTQYF
CDR3nt: TGTGCCAGCAGGATTTTGACTAGACACCCCACAGATACGCAGTATTTT

abundance: -
j_gene: TRBJ2-7
v_gene: TRBV6-1
d_gene: TRBD1
CDR3aa: CASSEDPQGFSYEQYF
CDR3nt: TGTGCCAGCAGTGAGGACCCACAGGGGTTCTCCTACGAGCAGTACTTC

abundance: -
j_gene: TRBJ1-2
v_gene: TRBV2
d_gene: -
CDR3aa: CASSELPANYGYTF
CDR3nt: TGTGCCAGCAGTGAACTGCCAGCTAACTATGGCTACACCTTC

abundance: -
j_gene: TRBJ2-7
v_gene: TRBV7-2
d_gene: -
CDR3aa: CASSPTRGVRLYEQYF
CDR3nt: TGTGCCAGCAGCCCAACAAGGGGGGTCCGGCTCTACGAGCAGTACTTC

abundance: once
j_gene: TRBJ1-1
v_gene: TRBV5-1
d_gene: -
CDR3aa: CASSLENIGGIDTEAFF
CDR3nt: TGCGCCAGCAGCTTGGAAAATATAGGGGGGATTGACACTGAAGCTTTCTTT

abundance: -
j_gene: TRBJ2-1
v_gene: TRBV7-7
d_gene: -
CDR3aa: CASSPGRNEQFF
CDR3nt: TGTGCCAGCAGCCCCGGACGCAATGAGCAGTTCTTC

abundance: -
j_gene: TRBJ1-1
v_gene: TRBV6-1
d_gene: -
CDR3aa: CASSDGWQTNTEAFF
CDR3nt: TGTGCCAGCAGTGACGGATGGCAGACGAACACTGAAGCTTTCTTT

abundance: -
j_gene: TRBJ1-5
v_gene: TRBV28
d_gene: -
CDR3aa: CASSLIPDGNQPQHF
CDR3nt: TGTGCCAGCAGTTTAATCCCCGATGGCAATCAGCCCCAGCATTTT

abundance: few
j_gene: TRBJ1-2
v_gene: TRBV6-1
d_gene: TRBD1
CDR3aa: CASSDSLRQGIYGYTF
CDR3nt: TGTGCCAGCAGTGACAGTTTAAGACAGGGGATCTATGGCTACACCTTC

abundance: once
j_gene: TRBJ2-1
v_gene: TRBV27
d_gene: -
CDR3aa: CASSSYSSLVFNEQFF
CDR3nt: TGTGCCAGCAGTTCTTACTCGTCACTAGTTTTTAATGAGCAGTTCTTC

abundance: -
j_gene: TRBJ2-7
v_gene: TRBV9
d_gene: -
CDR3aa: CASSVGTRRDYEQYF
CDR3nt: TGTGCCAGCAGCGTGGGAACTAGGAGGGACTACGAGCAGTACTTC

abundance: -
j_gene: TRBJ2-5
v_gene: TRBV2
d_gene: -
CDR3aa: CASSPDRPEQYF
CDR3nt: TGTGCCAGCAGTCCCGACAGACCAGAGCAGTACTTC